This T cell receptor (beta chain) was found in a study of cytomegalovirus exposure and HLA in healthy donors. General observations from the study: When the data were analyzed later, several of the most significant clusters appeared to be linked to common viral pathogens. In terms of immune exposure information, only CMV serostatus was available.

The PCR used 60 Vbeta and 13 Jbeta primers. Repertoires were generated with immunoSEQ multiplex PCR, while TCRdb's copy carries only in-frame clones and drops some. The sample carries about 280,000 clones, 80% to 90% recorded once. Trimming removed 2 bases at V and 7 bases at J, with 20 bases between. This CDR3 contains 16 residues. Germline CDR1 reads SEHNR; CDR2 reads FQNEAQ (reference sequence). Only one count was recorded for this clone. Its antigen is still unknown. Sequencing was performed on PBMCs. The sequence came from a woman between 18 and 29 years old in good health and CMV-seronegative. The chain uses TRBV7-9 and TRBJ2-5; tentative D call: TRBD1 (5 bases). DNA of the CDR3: TGTGCCAGCAGCTTAAACTTCCTTCAGGGCCCCGGGACCCAGTACTTC. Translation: CASSLNFLQGPGTQYF.